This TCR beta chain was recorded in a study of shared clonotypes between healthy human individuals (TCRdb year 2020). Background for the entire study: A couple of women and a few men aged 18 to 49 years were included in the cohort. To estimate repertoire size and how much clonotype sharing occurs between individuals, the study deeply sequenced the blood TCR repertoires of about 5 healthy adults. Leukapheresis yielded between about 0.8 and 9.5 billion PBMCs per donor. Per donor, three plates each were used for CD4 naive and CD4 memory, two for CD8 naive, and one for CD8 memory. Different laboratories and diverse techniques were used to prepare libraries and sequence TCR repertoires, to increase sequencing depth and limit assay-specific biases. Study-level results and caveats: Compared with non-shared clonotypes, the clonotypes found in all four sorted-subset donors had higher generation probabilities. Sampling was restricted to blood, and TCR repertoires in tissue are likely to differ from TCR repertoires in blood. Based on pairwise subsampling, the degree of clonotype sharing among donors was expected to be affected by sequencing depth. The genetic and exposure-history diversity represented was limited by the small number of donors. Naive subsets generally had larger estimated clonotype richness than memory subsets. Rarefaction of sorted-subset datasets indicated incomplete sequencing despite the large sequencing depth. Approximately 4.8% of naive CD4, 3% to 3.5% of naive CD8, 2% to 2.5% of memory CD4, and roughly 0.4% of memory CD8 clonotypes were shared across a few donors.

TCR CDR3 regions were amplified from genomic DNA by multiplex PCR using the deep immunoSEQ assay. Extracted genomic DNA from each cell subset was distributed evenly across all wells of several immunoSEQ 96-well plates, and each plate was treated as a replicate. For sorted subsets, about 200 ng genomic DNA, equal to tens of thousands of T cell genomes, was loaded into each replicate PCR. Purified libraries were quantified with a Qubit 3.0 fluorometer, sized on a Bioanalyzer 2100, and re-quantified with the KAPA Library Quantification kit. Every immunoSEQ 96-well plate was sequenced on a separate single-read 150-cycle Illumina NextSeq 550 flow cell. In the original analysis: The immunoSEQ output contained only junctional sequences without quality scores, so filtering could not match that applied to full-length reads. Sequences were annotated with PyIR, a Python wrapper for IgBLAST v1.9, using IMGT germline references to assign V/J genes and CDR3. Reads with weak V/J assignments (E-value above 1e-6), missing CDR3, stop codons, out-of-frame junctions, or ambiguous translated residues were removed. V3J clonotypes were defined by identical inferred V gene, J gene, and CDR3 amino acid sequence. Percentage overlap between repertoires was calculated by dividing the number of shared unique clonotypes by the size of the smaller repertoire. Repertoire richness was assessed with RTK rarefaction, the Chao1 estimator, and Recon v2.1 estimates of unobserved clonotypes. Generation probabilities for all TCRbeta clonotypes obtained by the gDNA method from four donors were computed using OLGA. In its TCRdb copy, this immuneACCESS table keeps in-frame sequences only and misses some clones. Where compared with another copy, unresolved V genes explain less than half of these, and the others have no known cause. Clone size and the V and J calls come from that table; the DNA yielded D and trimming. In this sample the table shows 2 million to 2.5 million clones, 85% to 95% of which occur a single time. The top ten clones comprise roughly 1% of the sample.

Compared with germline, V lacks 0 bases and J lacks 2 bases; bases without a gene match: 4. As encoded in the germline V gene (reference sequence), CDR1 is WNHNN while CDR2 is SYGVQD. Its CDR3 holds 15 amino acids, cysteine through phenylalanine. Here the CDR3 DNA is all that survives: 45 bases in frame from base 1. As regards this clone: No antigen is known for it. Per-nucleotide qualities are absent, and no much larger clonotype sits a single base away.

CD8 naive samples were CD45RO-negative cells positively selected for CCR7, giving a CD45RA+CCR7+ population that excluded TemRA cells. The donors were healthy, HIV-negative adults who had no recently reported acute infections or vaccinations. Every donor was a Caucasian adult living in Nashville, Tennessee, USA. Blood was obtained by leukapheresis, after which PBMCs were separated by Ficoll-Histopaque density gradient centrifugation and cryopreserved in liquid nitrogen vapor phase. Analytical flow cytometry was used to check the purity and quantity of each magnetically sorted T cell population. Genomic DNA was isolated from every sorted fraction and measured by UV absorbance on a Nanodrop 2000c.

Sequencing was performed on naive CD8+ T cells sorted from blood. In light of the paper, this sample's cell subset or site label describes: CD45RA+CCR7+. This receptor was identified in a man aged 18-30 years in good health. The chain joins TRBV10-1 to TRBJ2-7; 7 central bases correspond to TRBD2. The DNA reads TGCGCCAGCAGTGAGTCGACGGGGGGAGCCTACGAGCAGTACTTC. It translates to CASSESTGGAYEQYF.